This entry lists 30 T cell receptor beta chains sequenced from one sample in a study of T cell repertoires in cytomegalovirus infection. Using its own MiXCR run on the reads, TCRdb lists one record per CDR3 protein. Of 510,000 or so distinct CDR3 sequences listed, about 25% were seen once; the top ten hold around 13%. The sample was PBMCs. The receptors stem from a human donor in good health (CMV status not recorded). Some clones in this sample may be carry-over from other donors' samples.

The chain's CDR3 is CASSYSNRRQPQHF. CDR3 nucleotide sequence: TGTGCCAGCAGTTACTCGAACAGGAGACAGCCCCAGCATTTT. The genes are TRBV6-2 or TRBV6-3 and TRBJ1-5; a possible D gene is TRBD1 (5 bases). V gave up 0 bases and J gave up 7 bases, with 10 bases separating them. Germline assignment: CDR1 MNHEY and CDR2 SVGEGT. The CDR3 contains 14 residues.

The chain joins TRBV7-9 to TRBJ2-5; TRBD1 matches at 7 bases. The CDR3 has 14 residues. With 7 bases clipped from V and 2 bases from J, the junction kept 7 bases outside the gene matches. Germline loops: CDR1 SEHNR, CDR2 FQNEAQ (reference sequence). The CDR3 nucleotides read TGTGCCAGCAACGGACAGGAAACTCAAGAGACCCAGTACTTC. Amino acid sequence: CASNGQETQETQYF.

This clonotype has only a few counts. The chain links TRBV5-6 to TRBJ1-1; D is unresolved. Germline values: CDR1 SGHDT, CDR2 YYEEEE. Trimming stripped 3 bases from V and 11 bases from J, with 17 bases between. The length of the CDR3 is 13 residues. CDR3 amino acids: CASSSPVGSDAFF. The CDR3 nucleotides read TGTGCCAGCAGCTCCCCGGTCGGATCGGATGCTTTCTTT.

This clonotype was seen ten or more times. The chain combines TRBV4-3 with TRBJ2-1; TRBD2 agrees at 8 bases. From germline, CDR1 is LGHNA and CDR2 YSLEER. V lost 0 bases to trimming and J lost 1 base; unmatched junction nucleotides: 2. The CDR3 consists of 16 residues. Written as DNA, the CDR3 is TGCGCCAGCAGCCAAGATTCGGGAGGGTCCTACAATGAGCAGTTCTTC. Translation: CASSQDSGGSYNEQFF.

This clonotype was detected once. The V call is TRBV30, the J call TRBJ1-2; D gene uncertain. The germline V and J ends were trimmed by 0 bases and 6 bases, with 14 bases remaining between them. The CDR3 loop spans 14 amino acids. Germline CDR1 is GTSNPN and CDR2 is SVGIG (reference sequence). CDR3 amino acids: CAWSVQPEADGYTF. In DNA form, the CDR3 reads TGTGCCTGGAGTGTACAACCTGAGGCAGATGGCTACACCTTC.

The chain uses TRBV2 and TRBJ2-7; D is unresolved. The CDR3 consists of 12 residues. Trimming removed 6 bases at V and 4 bases at J, with 10 bases between. Looked up from germline, CDR1 is SNHLY and CDR2 is FYNNEI. DNA for the CDR3: TGTGCCAGCAGGGAACTACAATACGAGCAGTACGTC. Translating gives CASRELQYEQYV.

The genes are TRBV7-4 and TRBJ2-2; 10 positions agree with TRBD2. The CDR3 covers 16 residues. Germline trimming cut 3 bases from V and 4 bases from J; bases unmatched to any gene: 5. Germline V gene lookup returns CDR1 SGHVT and CDR2 SQSDAQ. The CDR3 DNA follows: TGTGCCAGCAGCTTCAGACTAGCGGGTCCCACCGGGGAGCTGTTTTTT. Amino acids: CASSFRLAGPTGELFF.

This clonotype was counted a few times. The chain couples TRBV20-1 to TRBJ1-4, with D perhaps matching TRBD1 (6 bases). The V and J ends lost 0 bases and 5 bases respectively, with 10 bases between them. CDR3 length equals 14 residues. Germline lookup yields CDR1 DFQATT and CDR2 SNEGSKA (reference sequence). CDR3 nucleotide sequence: TGCAGTGCTAGAGATGGACAGTCGAATGAAAAACTGTTTTTT. It encodes CSARDGQSNEKLFF.

This clonotype appeared a few times. Its ends do not fully match the called genes, so a read error is possible. The rearrangement links TRBV28 to TRBJ2-3; the D gene is possibly TRBD1 (6 bases). In germline, CDR1 is MDHEN, CDR2 SYDVKM. The CDR3 covers 17 residues. For the CDR3, the DNA is TGTGCCAGCAGTGCAAGGGGGACCGGTGCTAGCACAGATATGCAGTATTTT. Translating gives CASSARGTGASTDMQYF.

In DNA, the CDR3 is TGCGCCAGCAGCCACGTGGGACTAGCCAACGACAATGAGCAGTTCTTC. As protein: CASSHVGLANDNEQFF. The rearrangement links TRBV4-1 to TRBJ2-1, with 9 bases identical to TRBD2. V lost 3 bases, J lost 5 bases, and 8 bases stayed unmatched. This CDR3 has 16 amino acids. The germline V gene encodes CDR1 MGHRA and CDR2 YSYEKL.

This rearrangement joins TRBV29-1 to TRBJ2-1; 8 nucleotides agree with TRBD2. The CDR3 extends over 13 amino acids. Trimming removed 4 bases from V and 7 bases from J; junction bases left unmatched: 6. Germline CDR1 is SQVTM and CDR2 is ANQGSEA. CDR3 bases: TGCAGCGTTGGTGACGGGAGGGGAAATGAGCAGTTCTTC. It codes for CSVGDGRGNEQFF.

The chain combines TRBV6-1 with TRBJ1-1; tentative D call: TRBD1 (6 bases). The V and J ends lost 5 bases and 5 bases respectively, with 15 bases between them. This CDR3 contains 14 residues. Germline V lookup: CDR1 MNHNS, CDR2 SASEGT. CDR3 loop: CASSPYRERTEAFF. For the CDR3, the DNA is TGTGCCAGCAGTCCTTACAGGGAGAGGACTGAAGCTTTCTTT.

The V call is TRBV4-2, the J call TRBJ2-3; D gene uncertain. This CDR3 comprises 14 residues. V lost 0 bases and J lost 3, with 7 bases in between. Germline values: CDR1 LGHNA, CDR2 YNFKEQ. CDR3 nucleotide sequence: TGTGCCAGCAGCCAAGATAGGCGTACAGATACGCAGTATTTT. Translating it yields CASSQDRRTDTQYF.

This clonotype was seen many times. The chain couples TRBV11-2 to TRBJ1-4; weak D call: TRBD1 (5 bases). V was shortened by 5 bases and J by 8 bases, with 18 bases between the two germline ends. CDR3 length equals 15 residues. Germline loops: CDR1 SGHAT, CDR2 FQNNGV. This chain's CDR3 is CASSETGTALEKLFF. Here the CDR3 DNA reads TGTGCCAGCAGCGAGACGGGGACGGCGCTGGAAAAACTGTTTTTT.

This clonotype was counted ten times or more. The genes are TRBV28 and TRBJ2-1; TRBD2 matches at 8 bases. CDR3 length: 16 residues. From germline, CDR1 is MDHEN and CDR2 SYDVKM. V lost 5 bases, J lost 4 bases, and 10 bases stayed unmatched. DNA for the CDR3: TGTGCCAGCAGTCCGGGGGGGGGTCTAGTTTACAATGAGCAGTTCTTC. This encodes CASSPGGGLVYNEQFF.

This clonotype came up many times. The J gene is TRBJ2-6, the V gene TRBV12-3 or TRBV12-4; D may be TRBD1 (5 bases). The CDR3 extends over 15 amino acids. Trimming stripped 8 bases from V and 0 bases from J, with 11 bases between. CDR3: CASGVRGSGANVLTF. The CDR3 DNA reads TGTGCCAGCGGTGTTAGGGGCTCTGGGGCCAACGTCCTGACTTTC.

There are a few counts of this clonotype. This chain links TRBV29-1 with TRBJ2-1, with D hard to call. CDR3 size: 10 residues. V gave up 4 bases and J gave up 5 bases, with 3 bases separating them. The germline V gene encodes CDR1 SQVTM and CDR2 ANQGSEA. The CDR3 sequence is CSVANNEQFF. The CDR3 bases are TGCAGCGTTGCAAACAATGAGCAGTTCTTC.

This clonotype was seen more than once but under ten times. The V call is TRBV20-1, the J call TRBJ2-2; D remains ambiguous. Germline CDR1 DFQATT, CDR2 SNEGSKA (reference sequence). With 1 base removed from V and 4 bases from J, the gap between germline ends came to 16 bases. The CDR3 loop spans 16 amino acids. DNA of the CDR3: TGCAGTGCTAGAGCCGCGAGGATATCCCCCACCGGGGAGCTGTTTTTT. Translating gives CSARAARISPTGELFF.

This rearrangement joins TRBV14 to TRBJ2-3; a possible D gene is TRBD2 (6 bases). The V end lost 3 bases, the J end lost 14 bases, and 27 bases lay between the germline ends. The germline V gene encodes CDR1 SGHDN and CDR2 FVKESK. The CDR3 totals 16 residues. CDR3: CASSQGGSGPVMIRYF. DNA of the CDR3: TGTGCCAGCAGCCAGGGAGGCAGCGGGCCAGTAATGATACGGTATTTT.

This clonotype appeared many times. The genes are TRBV7-9 and TRBJ2-7, with D unresolved. The germline V and J ends were trimmed by 5 bases and 5 bases, with 19 bases remaining between them. CDR3 length: 15 residues. CDR1 and CDR2 (germline): SEHNR, FQNEAQ (reference sequence). The CDR3, as DNA: TGTGCCAGCAGCCCTCGGACCCTCCGTCCCCACGAGCAGTACTTC. It is translated as CASSPRTLRPHEQYF.

The V and J genes are TRBV7-6 and TRBJ1-4, with D perhaps matching TRBD1 (5 bases). With 7 bases removed from V and 3 bases from J, the gap between germline ends came to 12 bases. Germline V lookup: CDR1 SGHVS, CDR2 FNYEAQ. The CDR3 is made up of 14 amino acids. The CDR3 DNA reads TGTGCCAGCAAGCGGACATCCCCTAATGAAAAACTGTTTTTT. This sequence encodes CASKRTSPNEKLFF.

This clonotype turned up a few times. Compared with germline, one end of the junction differs, possibly owing to a read error. This chain connects TRBV28 to TRBJ2-5; unclear D gene. The germline V gene encodes CDR1 MDHEN and CDR2 SYDVKM. This CDR3 has 14 amino acids. The CDR3 bases are TGTGCCAGCAGTTTCGAGATAGGGCAAGCGACCCAGTACTTC. This translates into CASSFEIGQATQYF.

This clonotype was picked up a small number of times. The CDR3, as DNA: TGTGCCAGCAAGGTTTCGGGACACCCCACTAACTATGGCTACACCTTC. Its protein product is CASKVSGHPTNYGYTF. The rearrangement uses TRBV11-2 and TRBJ1-2, with D perhaps TRBD1 (6 bases). Germline assignment: CDR1 SGHAT and CDR2 FQNNGV. This CDR3 comprises 16 residues. The germline V and J ends were trimmed by 7 bases and 0 bases, with 18 bases remaining between them. Full variable domain (missing parts from reference TRBV11-2 and TRBJ1-2): EAGVAQSPRYKIIEKRQSVAFWCNPISGHATLYWYQQILGQGPKLLIQFQNNGVVDDSQLPKDRFSAERLKGVDSTLKIQPAKLEDSAVYLCASKVSGHPTNYGYTFGSGTRLTVV.

V gene TRBV29-1 combines with J gene TRBJ2-1; 10 positions agree with TRBD2. CDR3 length: 15 amino acids. V lost 4 bases, J lost 6 bases, and 9 bases stayed unmatched. Germline CDR1 reads SQVTM; CDR2 reads ANQGSEA. CDR3: CSVVAQASGSNEQFF. CDR3 bases: TGCAGCGTTGTTGCCCAGGCTAGCGGGAGCAATGAGCAGTTCTTC.

The chain uses TRBV27 and TRBJ2-7, with D possibly TRBD2 on 6 matching bases. The CDR3 spans 13 residues. The germline gives CDR1 MNHEY, CDR2 SMNVEV (reference sequence). The V gene lost 5 bases and the J gene lost 6 bases, with 14 bases spanning the gap. The CDR3 DNA reads TGTGCCAGCAGTCGGGACTCCTTAGGCGAGCAGTACGTC. Translation gives CASSRDSLGEQYV.

The sample holds many counts of this clonotype. The CDR3 region is CASSSTGTSAHEQFF. CDR3 nucleotide sequence: TGTGCCAGCAGCTCGACCGGGACTAGCGCCCATGAGCAGTTCTTC. This rearrangement joins TRBV7-2 to TRBJ2-1; 10 nucleotides align to TRBD2. This CDR3 contains 15 residues. J lost 8 bases, V lost 4 bases, and 8 bases had no gene match. Germline V gives CDR1 SGHTA, CDR2 FQGNSA.

This clonotype showed up many times. The chain joins TRBV7-2 to TRBJ2-3; tentatively, D is TRBD2 (6 bases). The CDR3 is 14 residues long. With 5 bases removed from V and 2 bases from J, the gap between germline ends came to 11 bases. Looked up from germline, CDR1 is SGHTA and CDR2 is FQGNSA. CDR3 protein: CASSPLAHTDTQYF. The CDR3 nucleotides are TGTGCCAGCAGCCCCCTAGCGCACACAGATACGCAGTATTTT.

CDR3 region: CSATKIAASTDTQYF. As DNA, the CDR3 is TGCAGTGCAACCAAAATAGCGGCTAGCACAGATACGCAGTATTTT. The gene calls are TRBV20-1 and TRBJ2-3; D is possibly TRBD2 (6 bases). CDR1 and CDR2 (germline): DFQATT, SNEGSKA (reference sequence). This CDR3 region has 15 residues. The V end lost 6 bases, the J end lost 0 bases, and 16 bases lay between the germline ends.

This chain connects TRBV7-9 to TRBJ1-2; tentative D call: TRBD1 (6 bases). CDR3 length: 13 residues. Germline values: CDR1 SEHNR, CDR2 FQNEAQ (reference sequence). V gave up 7 bases and J gave up 6 bases, with 15 bases separating them. The DNA of the CDR3 is TGTGCCAGCAAGAATCAGGGGCAGGATGGCTACACCTTC. Encoded protein: CASKNQGQDGYTF. Looking up the rest from reference TRBV7-9 and TRBJ1-2 gives the full variable domain: DTGVSQNPRHKITKRGQNVTFRCDPISEHNRLYWYRQTLGQGPEFLTYFQNEAQLEKSRLLSDRFSAERPKGSFSTLEIQRTEQGDSAMYLCASKNQGQDGYTFGSGTRLTVV.

Points on this clonotype: The DNA is omitted, as the CDR3 cannot be located on it reliably, and the CDR3 follows TCRdb's listing. The V gene is TRBV20-1, the J gene TRBJ2-5; the table's TRBD1 call for D was not verified on the DNA. Germline V gives CDR1 DFQATT, CDR2 SNEGSKA (reference sequence). The CDR3 is made up of 12 amino acids, end residues included. This CDR3 reads CSAFGAVRTQYF.